This note documents a single T cell receptor (delta chain) sequence. Other DNA sequences within the sample encode an identical CDR3. V trimming: 0 bases; J trimming: 0 bases; junction bases outside the gene matches: 7. CDR3 length: 19 residues. CDR1 GEAIGNYY and CDR2 EKD come from the germline V gene. TCRdb made new clone calls on the RT-PCR reads using CATT. The sample lists about 5,400 delta-chain clones; approximately 9% were seen once. This entry belongs to a study of gamma-delta T cells after stem cell transplantation. The TCR sequence derives from a human donor. It is not recorded whose cells these are; they may come from a transplant donor. The J gene is TRDJ3, the V gene TRDV2; 7 bases match TRDD3. What was sequenced was gamma-delta T cells. CDR3 in DNA: TGTGCCTGTGACACCGCCTGGGGGTCTTCCTCCTGGGACACCCGACAGATGTTTTTC. This codes for CACDTAWGSSSWDTRQMFF.